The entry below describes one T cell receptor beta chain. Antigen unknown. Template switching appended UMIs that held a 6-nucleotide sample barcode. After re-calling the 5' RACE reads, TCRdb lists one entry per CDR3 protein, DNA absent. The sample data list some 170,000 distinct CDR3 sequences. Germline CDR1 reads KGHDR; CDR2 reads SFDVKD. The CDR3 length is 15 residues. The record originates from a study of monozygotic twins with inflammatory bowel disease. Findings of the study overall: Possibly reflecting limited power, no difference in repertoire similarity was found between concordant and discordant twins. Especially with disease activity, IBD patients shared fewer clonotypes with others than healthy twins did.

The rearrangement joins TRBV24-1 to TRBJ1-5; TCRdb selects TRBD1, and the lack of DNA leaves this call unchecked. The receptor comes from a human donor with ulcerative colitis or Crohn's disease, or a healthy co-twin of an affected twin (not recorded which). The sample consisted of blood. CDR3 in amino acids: CATSDTTGRNQPQHF.